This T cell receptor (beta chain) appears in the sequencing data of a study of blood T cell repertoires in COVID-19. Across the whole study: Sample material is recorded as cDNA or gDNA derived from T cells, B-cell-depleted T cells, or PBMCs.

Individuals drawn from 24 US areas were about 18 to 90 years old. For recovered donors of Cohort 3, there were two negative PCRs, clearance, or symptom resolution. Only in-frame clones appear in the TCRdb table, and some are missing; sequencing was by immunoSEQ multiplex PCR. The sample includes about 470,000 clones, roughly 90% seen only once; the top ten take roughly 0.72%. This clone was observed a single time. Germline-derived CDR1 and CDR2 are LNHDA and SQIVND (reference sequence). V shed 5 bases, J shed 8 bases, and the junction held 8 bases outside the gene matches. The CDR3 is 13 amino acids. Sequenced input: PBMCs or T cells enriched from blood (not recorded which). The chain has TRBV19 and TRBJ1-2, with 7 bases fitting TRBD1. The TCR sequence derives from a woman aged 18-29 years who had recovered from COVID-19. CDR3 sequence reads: CASSEGTGVGYTF. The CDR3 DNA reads TGTGCCAGTAGTGAGGGTACAGGGGTCGGCTACACCTTC.